This is a list of T cell receptor beta chains from one sample in a study of T cells after yellow fever vaccination. From the 5' RACE reads, TCRdb called clonotypes with MiXCR, one entry per CDR3 protein. This sample has roughly 160,000 distinct CDR3 sequences, with about 7% found just once. The input for sequencing was CD4+ T cells sorted from PBMCs, taken about 5 days after the first yellow fever vaccination. The source of these receptors is a man in his late teens or twenties who received the YFV17D yellow fever vaccine. Both conserved end residues are part of each CDR3. The D gene is left open where the match is weak. A clone size is listed for some rows: how often the clone was seen (once, few, many), or a class if it is expanded.

J: TRBJ1-2
V: TRBV28
D: TRBD1
size: NA
DNA: TGTGCCAGCACCAACAGGGGGGGAAAACAGAACTATGGCTACACCTTC
CDR3: CASTNRGGKQNYGYTF

J: TRBJ1-1
V: TRBV29-1
D: TRBD1
size: many
DNA: TGCAGCGCCCGGACAGGGGGAGGCACTGAAGCTTTCTTT
CDR3: CSARTGGGTEAFF

J: TRBJ2-1
V: TRBV25-1
D: NA
size: few
DNA: TGTGCCAGCAGTGGACATTCCGAGGGGCCCTACAATGAGCAGTTCTTC
CDR3: CASSGHSEGPYNEQFF

J: TRBJ1-4
V: TRBV21-1
D: NA
size: NA
DNA: TGTGCCAGCCGCCCGACATTCGGGCGGTTTGCAACTAATGAAAAACTGTTTTTT
CDR3: CASRPTFGRFATNEKLFF

J: TRBJ2-5
V: TRBV5-1
D: TRBD1
size: NA
DNA: TGCGCCAGCAGCTTGTGGGACAGAACCCAAGAGACCCAGTACTTC
CDR3: CASSLWDRTQETQYF

J: TRBJ2-2
V: TRBV5-1
D: TRBD2
size: many
DNA: TGCGCCAGCAGCTTACTAGCGGGGATGAACACCGGGGAGCTGTTTTTT
CDR3: CASSLLAGMNTGELFF

J: TRBJ1-4
V: TRBV7-9
D: NA
size: few
DNA: TGTGCCAGCCGTAGGGGGTTGCGAAAACTGTTTTTT
CDR3: CASRRGLRKLFF

J: TRBJ2-3
V: TRBV4-3
D: TRBD2
size: few
DNA: TGCGCCAGCAGCCAAAATCGGCCGCGGGGGGGACACGTTACGCAGTATTTT
CDR3: CASSQNRPRGGHVTQYF

J: TRBJ2-5
V: TRBV6-2/TRBV6-3
D: NA
size: few
DNA: TGTGCCAGCAGTTACTCGGGGGAAGGGGCACGGGAGACCCAGTACTTC
CDR3: CASSYSGEGARETQYF

J: TRBJ1-2
V: TRBV20-1
D: TRBD1
size: many
DNA: TGCAGTGCGTCAGGCAGGGGGCTCAATGGCTACACCTTC
CDR3: CSASGRGLNGYTF

J: TRBJ1-2
V: TRBV10-3
D: NA
size: many
DNA: TGTGCCATCAGTGAGTCCGGGAGACCTAACTATGGCTACACCTTC
CDR3: CAISESGRPNYGYTF

J: TRBJ2-1
V: TRBV3-1
D: NA
size: many
DNA: TGTGCCAGCAGCCTGGCCGGGGGTTTCAATGAGCAGTTCTTC
CDR3: CASSLAGGFNEQFF

J: TRBJ1-2
V: TRBV7-6
D: NA
size: few
DNA: TGTGCCAGCAGCTCCGGTTTGGGGGAGTACACCTTC
CDR3: CASSSGLGEYTF

J: TRBJ1-5
V: TRBV12-3/TRBV12-4
D: NA
size: many
DNA: TGTGCCAGCAGTCGGGATAGCAATCAGCCCCAGCATTTT
CDR3: CASSRDSNQPQHF

J: TRBJ2-3
V: TRBV18
D: NA
size: many
DNA: TGTGCCAGCTCAGCACTAGGGGCCGCTTTCCCAGATACGCAGTATTTT
CDR3: CASSALGAAFPDTQYF

J: TRBJ2-5
V: TRBV11-2
D: NA
size: many
DNA: TGTGCCAGCAGGCCAGGTGTAGACTCGGGGACCCAGTACTTC
CDR3: CASRPGVDSGTQYF

J: TRBJ1-1
V: TRBV6-1
D: NA
size: many
DNA: TGTGCCAGCAGGGTGAACACTGAAGCTTTCTTT
CDR3: CASRVNTEAFF

J: TRBJ2-7
V: TRBV5-5
D: NA
size: NA
DNA: TGTGCCAGCAGCTTTTCTCCGTACGAGCAGTACTTC
CDR3: CASSFSPYEQYF

J: TRBJ2-2
V: TRBV7-2
D: TRBD2
size: few
DNA: TGTGCCAGCACCTCATCGGGGGGGGCCTACACCGGGGAGCTGTTTTTT
CDR3: CASTSSGGAYTGELFF

J: TRBJ1-4
V: TRBV7-2
D: NA
size: few
DNA: TGTGCCAGCAGCCCGCGGACAGCAAATGAAAAACTGTTTTTT
CDR3: CASSPRTANEKLFF

J: TRBJ2-5
V: TRBV18
D: NA
size: few
DNA: TGTGCCAGCTCACCTCCAAATAGCGAAAAAGAGACCCAGTACTTC
CDR3: CASSPPNSEKETQYF

J: TRBJ1-5
V: TRBV18
D: NA
size: NA
DNA: TGTGCCAGCTCACGGGCCGCCGGGGTAGTGGAGCCCCAGCATTTT
CDR3: CASSRAAGVVEPQHF

J: TRBJ2-3
V: TRBV4-1
D: NA
size: many
DNA: TGCGCCAGCAGCCAAGATGCCCGCAGCACAGATACGCAGTATTTT
CDR3: CASSQDARSTDTQYF

J: TRBJ1-4
V: TRBV7-3
D: NA
size: many
DNA: TGTGCCAGCAGCTCGACCACCCTTCCAACTAATGAAAAACTGTTTTTT
CDR3: CASSSTTLPTNEKLFF

J: TRBJ1-4
V: TRBV11-2
D: NA
size: many
DNA: TGTGCCAGCAGCTTTGTACAAACTAATGAAAAACTGTTTTTT
CDR3: CASSFVQTNEKLFF

J: TRBJ1-2
V: TRBV5-1
D: TRBD1
size: many
DNA: TGCGCCAGCAGCTCAGGACAGGACCACTATGGCTACACCTTC
CDR3: CASSSGQDHYGYTF

J: TRBJ2-3
V: TRBV29-1
D: NA
size: few
DNA: TGCAGCGCCCCCAGCCCGGGAAACACAGATACGCAGTATTTT
CDR3: CSAPSPGNTDTQYF

J: TRBJ1-5
V: TRBV7-2
D: TRBD1
size: few
DNA: TGTGCCAGCAGCTTAATGCCCACAGGGGGTCAGCCCCAGCATTTT
CDR3: CASSLMPTGGQPQHF

J: TRBJ2-5
V: TRBV29-1
D: NA
size: many
DNA: TGCAGCGTTTCAAGGGTTGTTAGTGAGACCCAGTACTTC
CDR3: CSVSRVVSETQYF

J: TRBJ2-7
V: TRBV23-1
D: NA
size: many
DNA: TGCGCCAGCAGTCGCAAGGGTTGGGCTCACGAGCAGTACTTC
CDR3: CASSRKGWAHEQYF

J: TRBJ1-1
V: TRBV21-1
D: NA
size: many
DNA: TGTGCCAGCAGCAAAGCATCGCCCCCTGAAGCTTTCTTT
CDR3: CASSKASPPEAFF

J: TRBJ2-5
V: TRBV2
D: NA
size: few
DNA: TGTGCCAGCAGTGATCAGGGGTCGGAGACCCAGTACTTC
CDR3: CASSDQGSETQYF

J: TRBJ2-1
V: TRBV7-2
D: TRBD2
size: many
DNA: TGTGCCAGCAGCTTAGTCTCTAGCGGGGGGAAAAGTGAGCAGTTCTTC
CDR3: CASSLVSSGGKSEQFF

J: TRBJ2-1
V: TRBV20-1
D: TRBD2
size: NA
DNA: TGCAGTTCAGCAAAACCTCTTCGGGGGGTCCCCAATGAGCAGTTCTTC
CDR3: CSSAKPLRGVPNEQFF

J: TRBJ1-6
V: TRBV7-3
D: TRBD1
size: many
DNA: TGTGCCAGCAGCTTGGACAGGGGTCGTTCACCCCTCCACTTT
CDR3: CASSLDRGRSPLHF

J: TRBJ2-3
V: TRBV6-5
D: NA
size: many
DNA: TGTGCCAGCAGTTACTCGACGGGGGTACCAGATACGCAGTATTTT
CDR3: CASSYSTGVPDTQYF

J: TRBJ1-1
V: TRBV2
D: NA
size: NA
DNA: TGTGCCAGCAGTGTGGGCTCTCCGATCACTGAAGCTTTCTTT
CDR3: CASSVGSPITEAFF